This T cell receptor (beta chain) comes out of a study of T cell responses to AZD1222 COVID-19 vaccine (dated by TCRdb to the early 2020s). Study-wide context: TCR sequencing covered approximately 230 trial participants: about 210 given two doses of AZD1222 and 26 given two doses of MenACWY control vaccine. Trial participants were enrolled by age into 18-55, 56-69 and 70-plus year subgroups, with about 150, 27 and 61 TCR-sequenced participants respectively. The full study reports these points: Vaccine-associated CD4 TCRs spanned the whole spike protein, with dominant responses in regions 160-218 and 743-854. A significant rise in spike-specific TCR breadth and depth was observed after two AZD1222 doses relative to day 0 and relative to MenACWY recipients. In the small 56-69-year group, the increase in depth fell short of significance, most likely because of low power. Participants were mostly white British, with more females than males. The authors suggested clonal diversity may have been underestimated. Epitopes outside the regions mutated in the B.1.351 and B.1.1.7 variants were reportedly recognized by nearly half of the unique spike-specific TCRs. Because no samples from the day 14 peak response were available, repertoires could be characterized only after the peak T cell response. Only five to seven AZD1222 recipients were SARS-CoV-2 seropositive at baseline, limiting conclusions about previously exposed vaccinees.

The CDR3 regions of human TCRbeta chains were analyzed by immunosequencing. On the authors' methods: TCRs in the repertoires were matched against a reference library of SARS-CoV-2-specific TCRs that had been generated with the MIRA antigen-specificity platform. Breadth was defined as the fraction of unique TCRs that were SARS-CoV-2-associated. Depth was defined as the fraction of total T cells that were SARS-CoV-2-associated. Using the MIRA data, every spike-specific TCR was mapped to the spike region that the TCR reacted to and assigned to either a CD4 or a CD8 class. Log10-transformed breadth and depth values were compared by one-way ANOVA with Sidak's multiple comparisons tests. In TCRdb, the immuneACCESS table is reduced to in-frame sequences with V and J assigned. These tables do not hold every clone; where another copy was compared, an unresolved V gene accounts for under half, and the others remain unexplained. The D gene and trimming were derived from the DNA, and the V and J assignments and clone size from that table. This sample lists about 170,000 clones; around 88% were detected once. The ten largest clones capture about 1% of the sample.

Sample time point, as interpreted from the label and publication: about 28 days (+/-7) after the second vaccine dose. AZD1222 recipients given second doses at about 4 weeks or at about 12 weeks were pooled, since spike-specific TCR depth and breadth were not found to differ between the two schedules. Vaccinee samples came from UK trials COV001 and COV002, including a single-blind randomized controlled phase 2/3 trial of AZD1222 (ChAdOx1 nCoV-19) in healthy adults. For TCRbeta chain sequencing, PBMC samples from trial participants were taken at day 0 and at day 28 after the second dose. CDR3 length: 14 amino acids, cysteine to phenylalanine. CDR3 DNA is the only sequence kept; it has 42 bases, read in frame from the first base. The germline V gene (reference sequence) provides CDR1 LGHDT and CDR2 YNNKEL. V was cut back by 4 bases and J by 3 bases, leaving a gap of 12 bases between them. Concerning this clone itself: No cognate antigen has been identified for it. No base quality values were provided; no much bigger clone lies one nucleotide off.

The chain was built from TRBV3-1 (or the pseudogene TRBV3-2) and TRBJ1-2; TRBD1 is possibly the D segment (6 matching bases). The sample consisted of peripheral blood, taken 28 days after the second AZD1222 dose. The receptor comes from an adult who received the AZD1222 COVID-19 vaccine. The DNA reads as follows: TGTGCCAGCAGCCTCCGGACAGCGGACTATGGCTACACCTTC. This codes for CASSLRTADYGYTF.